These 32 T cell receptor beta chains originate from one sample sequenced in a study of blood T cell repertoires in COVID-19. Here immunoSEQ multiplex PCR was the method, and the copy in TCRdb shows in-frame clones only, minus some. The sample records about 160,000 clones, approximately 78% being singletons. The sequenced sample consisted of peripheral blood. Receptor source: a human donor with acute or convalescent COVID-19. The donor label of this sample is uncertain.

The rearrangement uses TRBV27 and TRBJ1-1, with D unclear. In germline, CDR1 is MNHEY, CDR2 SMNVEV (reference sequence). V was cut by 7 bases and J by 0 bases, with 9 bases left in between. CDR3 length: 13 amino acids. CDR3 nucleotide sequence: TGTGCCAGCACGGGAGACATGAACACTGAAGCTTTCTTT. Amino acid sequence: CASTGDMNTEAFF.

Points on this clone: Other DNA sequences within the sample encode an identical CDR3. The J gene is TRBJ1-5, the V gene TRBV12-3 or TRBV12-4; the D gene is possibly TRBD1 (6 bases). The germline V and J ends were trimmed by 4 bases and 5 bases, with 9 bases remaining between them. This CDR3 contains 13 residues. The CDR3 bases are TGTGCCAGCAGTTCAGCAGGGGATCAGCCCCAGCATTTT. It is translated as CASSSAGDQPQHF.

The chain links TRBV30 to TRBJ1-1; D is perhaps TRBD1 (6 bases). There are 15 residues in the CDR3. V was trimmed by 0 bases and J by 4 bases, leaving 15 bases between them. Germline V gene sequence: CDR1 GTSNPN, CDR2 SVGIG (reference sequence). The CDR3 sequence is CAWSVMDREFTEAFF. CDR3 bases: TGTGCCTGGAGTGTAATGGACAGAGAGTTCACTGAAGCTTTCTTT.

This sequence joins TRBV19 and TRBJ2-7, with 7 bases identical to TRBD1. The germline V gene encodes CDR1 LNHDA and CDR2 SQIVND (reference sequence). With 3 bases clipped from V and 2 bases from J, the junction kept 10 bases outside the gene matches. The CDR3 totals 16 residues. CDR3 in DNA: TGTGCCAGTAGTATTAATTGGGACAGTCTGACCTACGAGCAGTACTTC. Its translation is CASSINWDSLTYEQYF.

This chain connects TRBV5-1 to TRBJ1-1; 10 bases fit TRBD1. V trimming: 4 bases; J trimming: 5 bases; junction bases outside the gene matches: 5. The CDR3 is made up of 14 amino acids. Germline CDR1 and CDR2: SGHRS and YFSETQ. The CDR3 here is CASSIRDRGTEAFF. The CDR3 DNA reads as TGCGCCAGCAGCATCCGGGACAGGGGAACTGAAGCTTTCTTT.

V gene TRBV5-1 combines with J gene TRBJ2-5, with D possibly matching TRBD2 (6 bases). The V end lost 2 bases, the J end lost 2 bases, and 7 bases lay between the germline ends. The length of the CDR3 is 13 residues. Germline CDR1 SGHRS, CDR2 YFSETQ. The CDR3 reads CASSLGGQETQYF. CDR3 bases: TGCGCCAGCAGCTTAGGAGGGCAAGAGACCCAGTACTTC.

This clone was counted ten times or more. V usage is TRBV5-4 and J usage is TRBJ1-2; 9 nucleotides agree with TRBD1. The CDR3 contains 14 residues. Germline values: CDR1 SGHNT, CDR2 YYREEE (reference sequence). V lost 1 base and J lost 8; bases outside the gene matches: 6. The DNA for the CDR3 is TGTGCCAGCAGCTTGCAGGGGACAGGGTTAGGCTACACCTTC. This encodes CASSLQGTGLGYTF.

This clone appeared a few times. The chain has TRBV4-3 and TRBJ1-6; 7 bases align to TRBD1. V shed 4 bases and J 9 bases; nucleotides not matched to a gene: 12. The V gene's germline CDR1 is LGHNA and CDR2 YSLEER. This CDR3 region has 16 residues. The CDR3: CASSPSGGRTGSPLHF. The CDR3 DNA reads TGCGCCAGCAGCCCAAGCGGGGGGCGGACAGGTTCACCCCTCCACTTT.

The genes are TRBV6-6 and TRBJ1-5, with TRBD1 identical over 7 bases. J lost 5 bases, V lost 7 bases, and 5 bases had no gene match. CDR3 size: 13 residues. In germline, CDR1 is MNHNY, CDR2 SVGAGI (reference sequence). CDR3 residues: CASIRQGDQPQHF. Written as DNA, the CDR3 is TGTGCCAGCATCAGACAGGGCGATCAGCCCCAGCATTTT.

CDR3 in amino acids: CASEGTAQETQYF. CDR3 sequence (DNA): TGTGCCAGCGAAGGGACAGCCCAAGAGACCCAGTACTTC. V gene TRBV3-1 (or the pseudogene TRBV3-2) combines with J gene TRBJ2-5, with 7 bases that match TRBD1. The V gene end was trimmed by 8 bases and the J gene end by 1 base; junction bases not matched to a gene: 4. Germline values: CDR1 LGHDT, CDR2 YNNKEL (reference sequence). CDR3 length: 13 residues.

This clone appeared once. The V and J genes are TRBV7-9 and TRBJ1-2, with TRBD1 identical over 9 bases. Trimming removed 4 bases from V and 2 bases from J; junction bases left unmatched: 5. The CDR3 covers 15 residues. The germline CDR1 and CDR2 sequences are SEHNR and FQNEAQ (reference sequence). The CDR3 is CASSWGQGRNYGYTF. The CDR3 DNA is TGTGCCAGCAGCTGGGGACAGGGCCGAAACTATGGCTACACCTTC. Supplemented by reference TRBV7-9 and TRBJ1-2, the full variable domain reads DTGVSQNPRHKITKRGQNVTFRCDPISEHNRLYWYRQTLGQGPEFLTYFQNEAQLEKSRLLSDRFSAERPKGSFSTLEIQRTEQGDSAMYLCASSWGQGRNYGYTFGSGTRLTVV.

This clone was found many times. The chain links TRBV6-1 to TRBJ1-1; D gene uncertain. The CDR3 totals 14 residues. The germline V and J ends were trimmed by 2 bases and 0 bases, with 7 bases remaining between them. Germline loops: CDR1 MNHNS, CDR2 SASEGT. CDR3 protein: CASSEIQLNTEAFF. The CDR3 DNA follows: TGTGCCAGCAGTGAAATACAATTGAACACTGAAGCTTTCTTT.

The CDR3, as DNA: TGTGCCAGCAGCTCCGGGACAGTCACAGATACGCAGTATTTT. It translates to CASSSGTVTDTQYF. The chain combines TRBV7-3 with TRBJ2-3; 7 positions agree with TRBD1. Germline V lookup: CDR1 SGHTA, CDR2 FQGTGA. With 4 bases clipped from V and 2 bases from J, the junction kept 3 bases outside the gene matches. CDR3 length equals 14 residues.

This clone was counted once. The V call is TRBV29-1, the J call TRBJ2-3; 10 nucleotides align to TRBD1. Germline CDR1 is SQVTM and CDR2 is ANQGSEA. V was pared by 8 bases and J by 2 bases, with 7 bases of the junction left unmatched. This CDR3 is built from 14 residues. In DNA, the CDR3 is TGCAGCCATCCGGGACAGGGGCCCACAGATACGCAGTATTTT. Encoded protein: CSHPGQGPTDTQYF.

This clone appeared a single time. This sequence joins TRBV7-3 and TRBJ1-6, with D unclear. CDR1 is SGHTA, CDR2 FQGTGA, per germline. The germline V and J ends were trimmed by 1 base and 5 bases, with 6 bases remaining between them. The CDR3 is made up of 14 amino acids. CDR3: CASSLKRDNSPLHF. The CDR3 DNA is TGTGCCAGCAGCTTAAAGAGGGATAATTCACCCCTCCACTTT. The full variable domain, its missing parts supplied by reference TRBV7-3 and TRBJ1-6, is GAGVSQTPSNKVTEKGKYVELRCDPISGHTALYWYRQSLGQGPEFLIYFQGTGAADDSGLPNDRFFAVRPEGSVSTLKIQRTERGDSAVYLCASSLKRDNSPLHFGNGTRLTVT.

V usage is TRBV5-1 and J usage is TRBJ2-1; D is unresolved. Germline V gene data show CDR1 as SGHRS and CDR2 as YFSETQ. The CDR3 contains 15 residues. Trimming shortened V by 4 bases and J by 0 bases, and 11 bases separated the two germline ends. CDR3 DNA sequence: TGCGCCAGCAGCGAAGACTGGAGCTCCTACAATGAGCAGTTCTTC. It is translated as CASSEDWSSYNEQFF.

The V and J genes are TRBV6-5 and TRBJ1-1; the match to TRBD1 covers 7 bases. J lost 4 bases, V lost 9 bases, and 8 bases had no gene match. There are 13 residues in the CDR3. Germline values: CDR1 MNHEY, CDR2 SVGAGI. DNA of the CDR3: TGTGCCAGTTTTGACAGGGTGGGCACTGAAGCTTTCTTT. Protein sequence: CASFDRVGTEAFF.

This clone appeared a single time. The CDR3 bases are TGTGCCAGCTCACCGGTAACGGGGGGGAACAATGAGCAGTTCTTC. Its translation is CASSPVTGGNNEQFF. This chain connects TRBV18 to TRBJ2-1; TRBD2 aligns across 8 bases. Germline CDR1 reads KGHSH; CDR2 reads LQKENI. The CDR3 covers 15 residues. Trimming removed 3 bases from V and 5 bases from J; junction bases left unmatched: 6.

The V gene is TRBV5-1, the J gene TRBJ2-6; a possible D gene is TRBD1 (5 bases). The germline V and J ends were trimmed by 0 bases and 4 bases, with 17 bases remaining between them. This CDR3 has 18 amino acids. Germline-derived CDR1 and CDR2 are SGHRS and YFSETQ. CDR3: CASSLGRAYVSGANVLTF. CDR3 in DNA: TGCGCCAGCAGCTTGGGCAGGGCCTATGTATCGGGGGCCAACGTCCTGACTTTC.

This clone appeared a single time. CDR3 sequence reads: CASSGDRGAPDQPQHF. CDR3 DNA sequence: TGTGCCAGCAGTGGCGACAGGGGAGCGCCGGATCAGCCCCAGCATTTT. This chain uses TRBV6-1 with TRBJ1-5; 8 nucleotides agree with TRBD1. Germline V gene data show CDR1 as MNHNS and CDR2 as SASEGT. The CDR3 length is 16 residues. Trimming at V came to 4 bases and at J to 5 bases, leaving 10 bases not matched to a gene.

The chain combines TRBV3-1 (or the pseudogene TRBV3-2) with TRBJ2-7; 8 bases agree with TRBD2. CDR3 length: 14 amino acids. The V segment lost 2 bases and the J segment 2 bases; nucleotides outside the gene matches: 2. Germline V gene data show CDR1 as LGHDT and CDR2 as YNNKEL (reference sequence). DNA of the CDR3: TGTGCCAGCAGCCAATCGGGAGGGGCCTACGAGCAGTACTTC. It specifies CASSQSGGAYEQYF.

The CDR3 nucleotides are TGTGCCAGCACCATAACGGGGGCAACTAATGAAAAACTGTTTTTT. This translates into CASTITGATNEKLFF. This chain connects TRBV11-2 to TRBJ1-4, with D possibly TRBD1 on 5 matching bases. The CDR3 length is 15 residues. Trimming removed 7 bases from V and 0 bases from J, with 12 bases in between. Germline CDR1 is SGHAT and CDR2 is FQNNGV. The full variable domain, in which reference TRBV11-2 and TRBJ1-4 provide the parts outside the CDR3, is EAGVAQSPRYKIIEKRQSVAFWCNPISGHATLYWYQQILGQGPKLLIQFQNNGVVDDSQLPKDRFSAERLKGVDSTLKIQPAKLEDSAVYLCASTITGATNEKLFFGSGTQLSVL.

The chain carries TRBV7-9 and TRBJ1-1, with D possibly being TRBD1 (5 bases). Germline CDR1 SEHNR, CDR2 FQNEAQ (reference sequence). The CDR3 covers 15 residues. The germline V and J ends were trimmed by 5 bases and 3 bases, with 16 bases remaining between them. This CDR3 is CASSPPGVWDTEAFF. As DNA, the CDR3 is TGTGCCAGCAGCCCTCCGGGGGTGTGGGACACTGAAGCTTTCTTT.

This chain links TRBV5-1 with TRBJ2-3; 9 positions agree with TRBD1. CDR1 and CDR2 from the germline V gene are SGHRS and YFSETQ. V shed 3 bases, J shed 4 bases, and the junction held 6 bases outside the gene matches. This CDR3 contains 15 residues. CDR3 coding DNA: TGCGCCAGCAGCTCGGAGGACAGGGGCTCAGATACGCAGTATTTT. It is translated as CASSSEDRGSDTQYF. The whole variable domain, remainder taken from reference TRBV5-1 and TRBJ2-3, is KAGVTQTPRYLIKTRGQQVTLSCSPISGHRSVSWYQQTPGQGLQFLFEYFSETQRNKGNFPGRFSGRQFSNSRSEMNVSTLELGDSALYLCASSSEDRGSDTQYFGPGTRLTVL.

Comments on this clone: Other nucleotide sequences in the sample specify the same CDR3. V and J are TRBV6-5 and TRBJ1-1; 8 nucleotides align to TRBD1. The CDR3 loop spans 15 amino acids. The junction had 5 bases not matched to a gene; V was cut back by 0 bases and J by 5 bases. The germline CDR1 and CDR2 sequences are MNHEY and SVGAGI. CDR3 in amino acids: CASSYSQGARTEAFF. The CDR3 DNA is TGTGCCAGCAGTTACTCGCAGGGGGCTAGAACTGAAGCTTTCTTT.

This chain joins TRBV12-3 or TRBV12-4 and TRBJ1-4; D gene uncertain. This CDR3 has 13 amino acids. V shed 10 bases and J shed 0 bases, with 9 bases lying between them. The CDR3 spells CATALATNEKLFF. The DNA for the CDR3 is TGTGCCACCGCGCTTGCAACTAATGAAAAACTGTTTTTT.

The chain links TRBV2 to TRBJ2-1; 10 bases line up with TRBD1. From germline, CDR1 is SNHLY and CDR2 FYNNEI. The J segment lost 6 bases and the V segment lost 0 bases, leaving 8 bases of the junction unmatched. The CDR3 is made up of 17 amino acids. CDR3 nucleotides: TGTGCCAGCAGTGAAGCGAGGGGGGGACAGGGGTCCAATGAGCAGTTCTTC. Translation gives CASSEARGGQGSNEQFF.

V and J are TRBV7-2 and TRBJ2-1, with D tentatively TRBD2 (5 bases). From germline, CDR1 is SGHTA and CDR2 FQGNSA. Between the trimmed V and J ends, which lost 5 bases and 9 bases, there was a span of 17 bases. CDR3 size: 14 residues. CDR3 DNA sequence: TGTGCCAGCAGCCGCAGCTGGTATGAGGGTGAGCAGTTCTTC. This codes for CASSRSWYEGEQFF.

The V gene is TRBV19, the J gene TRBJ1-4, with 7 bases matching TRBD1. There are 15 residues in the CDR3. Germline values: CDR1 LNHDA, CDR2 SQIVND (reference sequence). After removal of 5 bases from V and 2 bases from J, the junction contained 5 bases not matched to a gene. The CDR3 region has the DNA TGTGCCAGTAGTGTGACAGGGTACACTAATGAAAAACTGTTTTTT. This translates into CASSVTGYTNEKLFF.

The CDR3 spells CASSPRQKPGSEGYTF. CDR3 in DNA: TGTGCCAGCAGCCCCCGACAAAAACCAGGGTCGGAAGGCTACACCTTC. The V gene is TRBV5-4, the J gene TRBJ1-2, with D possibly matching TRBD1 (5 bases). The CDR3 runs to 16 residues. V was pared by 4 bases and J by 8 bases, with 24 bases between. Germline values: CDR1 SGHNT, CDR2 YYREEE (reference sequence).

The V call is TRBV6-5, the J call TRBJ2-7; D is possibly TRBD1 (5 bases). The germline V gene has CDR1 MNHEY and CDR2 SVGAGI. V lost 6 bases and J lost 2, with 14 bases in between. CDR3 length: 14 residues. CDR3 sequence (DNA): TGTGCCAGCAGCCCCGACAGCTACCCCTACGAGCAGTACTTC. It is translated as CASSPDSYPYEQYF.

The chain uses TRBV10-2 and TRBJ2-3, with D maybe TRBD1 (5 bases). Germline V gene data show CDR1 as WSHSY and CDR2 as SAAADI. V was cut by 10 bases and J by 2 bases, with 22 bases left in between. The CDR3 is 16 residues long. The CDR3 nucleotides are TGCGCCACTAAGCGTGTGCCAGGGCGAACCACAGATACGCAGTATTTT. It specifies CATKRVPGRTTDTQYF.